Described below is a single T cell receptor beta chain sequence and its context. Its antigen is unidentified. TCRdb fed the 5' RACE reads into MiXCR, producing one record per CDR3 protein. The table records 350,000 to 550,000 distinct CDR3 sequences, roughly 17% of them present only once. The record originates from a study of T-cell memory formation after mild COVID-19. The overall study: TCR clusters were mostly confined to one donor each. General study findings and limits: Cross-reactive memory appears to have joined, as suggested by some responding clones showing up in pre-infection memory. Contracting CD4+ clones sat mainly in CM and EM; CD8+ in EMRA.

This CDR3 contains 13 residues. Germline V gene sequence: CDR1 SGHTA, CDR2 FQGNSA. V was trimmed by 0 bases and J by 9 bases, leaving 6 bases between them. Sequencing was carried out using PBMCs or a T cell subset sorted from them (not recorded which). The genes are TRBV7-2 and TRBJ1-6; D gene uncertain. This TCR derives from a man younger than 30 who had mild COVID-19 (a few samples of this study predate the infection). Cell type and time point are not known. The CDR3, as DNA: TGTGCCAGCAGCTTAGCGCAGAGTTCACCCCTCCACTTT. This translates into CASSLAQSSPLHF.